Given below is one TCR beta chain in context. This sample is part of a study of blood T cell repertoires in COVID-19. Overall study context: Some COVID-19 samples were acute and others convalescent; all came from the United States, Italy and Spain. PBMCs, B-cell-depleted T cells, or T cells were the source of the cDNA or gDNA that made up the material.

Germline assignment: CDR1 MGHRA and CDR2 YSYEKL. CDR3 length equals 16 residues. Losses at the gene ends were 2 bases for V and 5 bases for J; bases not matched to a gene: 11. In the original workflow: Amplifying reference gene primers gave estimates of nucleated cell counts. TCRdb keeps only in-frame clones here, not all; method: immunoSEQ multiplex PCR. From that table come the V and J calls and clone size; the DNA was used to work out D and trimming. The sample records 230,000 or so clones, roughly 87% being singletons. The chain joins TRBV4-1 to TRBJ1-1, with 7 bases lining up with TRBD1. The sample consisted of peripheral blood. The TCR originated in a man aged 40-49 years with active or convalescent COVID-19. This CDR3 is CASSQRWDREWTEAFF. The CDR3 nucleotides are TGCGCCAGCAGCCAAAGGTGGGACAGAGAGTGGACTGAAGCTTTCTTT.